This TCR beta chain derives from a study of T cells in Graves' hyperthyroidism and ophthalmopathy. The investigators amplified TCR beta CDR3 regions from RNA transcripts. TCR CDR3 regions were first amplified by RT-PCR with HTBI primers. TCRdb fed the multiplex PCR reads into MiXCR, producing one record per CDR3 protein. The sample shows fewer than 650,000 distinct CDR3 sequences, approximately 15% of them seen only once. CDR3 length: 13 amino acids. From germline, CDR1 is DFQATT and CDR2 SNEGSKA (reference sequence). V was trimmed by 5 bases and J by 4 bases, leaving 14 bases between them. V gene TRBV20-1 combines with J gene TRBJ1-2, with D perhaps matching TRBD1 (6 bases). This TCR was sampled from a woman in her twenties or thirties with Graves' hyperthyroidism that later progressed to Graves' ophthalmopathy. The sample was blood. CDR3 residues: CSAASGAVYGYTF. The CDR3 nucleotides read TGCAGTGCTGCCTCAGGGGCGGTCTATGGCTACACCTTC.